This is a list of T cell receptor beta chains from one sample in a study of T cells in localized non-small cell lung cancer. Assay used: immunoSEQ multiplex PCR; TCRdb lists only in-frame clones, some missing. In the table there are about 83,000 clones, more than 70% of which are singletons. The sequenced sample was peripheral blood, obtained before any cancer treatment. The receptor source for this set is a female donor older than 55 with stage I lung adenocarcinoma. The conserved cysteine and the conserved F or W are not part of the CDR3 here. The size of a clone is reported for some rows only, either as once, few or many, or as a class for expanded clones.

j_call | v_call | clone_size | cdr3_aa
TRBJ2-5 | TRBV7-8 | - | ASSPDRPETQY
TRBJ2-5 | TRBV30 | few | AWSHRGETQY
TRBJ1-3 | TRBV30 | - | AWSVRTGRNTIY
TRBJ2-1 | TRBV19 | - | ASSTGTSGRGYNEQF
TRBJ1-2 | TRBV27 | - | ASSSAGAGYGYT
TRBJ1-2 | TRBV6-6 | many | ASSYLRAGAKDGYT
TRBJ2-3 | TRBV7-2 | - | ASSFGMQRATDTQY
TRBJ2-7 | TRBV14 | - | ASSQGPGAGYEQY
TRBJ2-1 | TRBV7-2 | - | ASSLGGREQF
TRBJ2-7 | TRBV28 | once | ASSLSGTGFYEQY
TRBJ1-1 | TRBV30 | few | AWSVSESVGAEAF
TRBJ1-2 | TRBV16 | - | ASSQITTVGAGGYT
TRBJ1-6 | TRBV19 | - | ASSKQGAENSPLH
TRBJ2-1 | TRBV5-8 | - | ASRTMGLAGGGVYNEQF
TRBJ1-3 | TRBV5-6 | - | ASSSWDTSSGNTIY
TRBJ1-1 | TRBV14 | - | ASSQTGGPMNTEAF
TRBJ1-5 | TRBV28 | - | ASSIQQGANQPQH
TRBJ1-2 | TRBV5-1 | - | ASSRSTGVSYGYT
TRBJ1-1 | TRBV30 | - | AWSLGGPTEAF
TRBJ2-5 | TRBV7-8 | few | ASSSTSAAGPQY
TRBJ1-2 | TRBV6-5 | - | ASSYSTGFPSGGYT
TRBJ1-5 | TRBV28 | - | ASSRQRSNQPQH
TRBJ2-2 | TRBV9 | - | ASSPRLAGGGTGELF
TRBJ2-7 | TRBV6-5 | - | ASSYSRWGQGAKY
TRBJ1-5 | TRBV15 | - | ATSRDNQPQH
TRBJ2-1 | TRBV6-5 | medium-sized | ASSYVGLAGGNEQF
TRBJ1-5 | TRBV2 | - | ASRITGGSNQPQH
TRBJ1-2 | TRBV13 | - | ASRERGNYGYT
TRBJ2-3 | TRBV5-1 | - | ASRSGGGTDTQY
TRBJ2-7 | TRBV11-1 | once | ASSTRTGGEQY
TRBJ2-1 | TRBV7-3 | - | ASSLSFRYDEQF
TRBJ2-3 | TRBV10-3 | many | AISGLAGGRSTDTQY
TRBJ1-6 | TRBV5-4 | - | ASSLDGGARPTGGALH
TRBJ2-3 | TRBV6-1 | - | ASSPGTYTDTQY
TRBJ1-2 | TRBV28 | - | ASTAGGGLRYGYT
TRBJ2-2 | TRBV2 | - | ASSPEGGNTGELF
TRBJ2-1 | TRBV28 | - | ASRGDRVKYNEQF
TRBJ1-1 | TRBV7-6 | few | ASSLRMDTEAF
TRBJ1-5 | TRBV19 | - | ASRRGSNQPQH
TRBJ2-5 | TRBV7-9 | - | ASSLLGGLETQY
TRBJ2-3 | TRBV6-1 | - | ASRDRGEDTQY
TRBJ2-1 | TRBV13 | - | ASSLKTADSYNEQF
TRBJ2-2 | TRBV4-1 | - | ASSLRTSGNTGELF
TRBJ2-5 | TRBV20-1 | - | SLADQETQY
TRBJ2-3 | TRBV27 | - | ASSLLAGLDTQY
TRBJ1-5 | TRBV27 | - | ASSSRGGGNQPQH
TRBJ2-1 | TRBV7-2 | - | ASSLGSYNEQF
TRBJ2-5 | TRBV2 | - | ASKERGGETQY
TRBJ2-4 | TRBV4-1 | once | ASSQRTVTGNIQY
TRBJ1-2 | TRBV5-1 | few | ASRAGQGAYNYGYT
TRBJ1-2 | TRBV28 | - | ASSLWGGADGYT
TRBJ2-1 | TRBV5-8 | - | ASSFGRQEQF
TRBJ1-1 | TRBV6-5 | - | ASSYNSGRGTAF
TRBJ1-5 | TRBV6-1 | once | ASSRGNQPQH
TRBJ2-5 | TRBV5-1 | - | ASSSPGQETQY